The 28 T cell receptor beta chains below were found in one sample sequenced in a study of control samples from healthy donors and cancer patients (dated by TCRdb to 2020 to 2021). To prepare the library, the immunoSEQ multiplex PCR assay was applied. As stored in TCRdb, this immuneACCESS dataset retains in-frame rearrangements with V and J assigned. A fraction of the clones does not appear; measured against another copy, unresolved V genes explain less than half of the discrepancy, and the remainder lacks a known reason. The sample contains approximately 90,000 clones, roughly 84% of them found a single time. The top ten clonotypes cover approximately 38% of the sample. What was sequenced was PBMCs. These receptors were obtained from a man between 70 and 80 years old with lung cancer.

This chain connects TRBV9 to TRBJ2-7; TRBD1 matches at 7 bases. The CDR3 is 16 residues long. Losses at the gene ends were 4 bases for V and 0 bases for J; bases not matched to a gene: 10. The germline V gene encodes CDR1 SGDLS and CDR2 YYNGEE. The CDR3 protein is CASSPSWTGSSYEQYF. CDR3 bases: TGTGCCAGCAGCCCTTCGTGGACAGGAAGCTCCTACGAGCAGTACTTC.

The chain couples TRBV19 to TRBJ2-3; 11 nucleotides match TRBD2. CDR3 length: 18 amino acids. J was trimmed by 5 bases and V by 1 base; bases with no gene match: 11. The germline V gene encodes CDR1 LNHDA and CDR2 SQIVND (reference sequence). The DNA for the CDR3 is TGTGCCAGTAGTATAGTCGCCCCTAGCGGGGGGAACCAAGATACGCAGTATTTT. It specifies CASSIVAPSGGNQDTQYF.

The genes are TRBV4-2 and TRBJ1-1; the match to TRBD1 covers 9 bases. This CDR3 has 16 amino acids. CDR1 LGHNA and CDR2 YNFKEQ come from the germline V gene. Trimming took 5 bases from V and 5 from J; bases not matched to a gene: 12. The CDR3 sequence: CASSRTDRGVNTEAFF. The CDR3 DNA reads TGTGCCAGCAGCAGGACGGACAGGGGCGTTAATACTGAAGCTTTCTTT.

CDR3 sequence (DNA): TGTGCCAGCAGCAGCTGGGGACAGGGGACTAACACCGGGGAGCTGTTTTTT. Its protein product is CASSSWGQGTNTGELFF. This chain connects TRBV11-3 to TRBJ2-2, with 10 bases matching TRBD1. V shed 5 bases, J shed 2 bases, and the junction held 8 bases outside the gene matches. The CDR3 consists of 17 residues. CDR1 and CDR2 (germline): SGHNT, YENEEA.

The CDR3 DNA sequence: TGCAGCGCTGGCGTCCCGAACACTGAAGCTTTCTTT. As protein: CSAGVPNTEAFF. V usage is TRBV29-1 and J usage is TRBJ1-1; D not resolved. The CDR3 has 12 residues. Germline lookup yields CDR1 SQVTM and CDR2 ANQGSEA. V was trimmed by 7 bases and J by 1 base, leaving 10 bases between them.

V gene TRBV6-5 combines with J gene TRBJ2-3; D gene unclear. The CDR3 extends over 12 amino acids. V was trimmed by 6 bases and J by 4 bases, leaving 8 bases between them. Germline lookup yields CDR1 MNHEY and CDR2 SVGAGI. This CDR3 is CASSQSPDTQYF. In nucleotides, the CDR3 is TGTGCCAGCAGCCAGAGCCCAGATACGCAGTATTTT.

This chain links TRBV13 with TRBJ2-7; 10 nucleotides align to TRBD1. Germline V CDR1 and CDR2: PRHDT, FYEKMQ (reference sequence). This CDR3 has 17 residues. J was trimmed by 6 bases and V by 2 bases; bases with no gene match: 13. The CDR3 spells CASSLLGGPGQGSEQYF. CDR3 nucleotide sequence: TGTGCCAGCAGCTTACTTGGGGGACCGGGACAGGGGAGCGAGCAGTACTTC. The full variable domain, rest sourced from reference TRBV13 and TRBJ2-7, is AAGVIQSPRHLIKEKRETATLKCYPIPRHDTVYWYQQGPGQDPQFLISFYEKMQSDKGSIPDRFSAQQFSDYHSELNMSSLELGDSALYFCASSLLGGPGQGSEQYFGPGTRLTVT.

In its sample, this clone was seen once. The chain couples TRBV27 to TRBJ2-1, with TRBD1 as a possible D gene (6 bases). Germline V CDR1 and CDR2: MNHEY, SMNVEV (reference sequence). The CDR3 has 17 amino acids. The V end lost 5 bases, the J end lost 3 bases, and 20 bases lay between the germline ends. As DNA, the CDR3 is TGTGCCAGCAGTCCGATGGCCGGCCAGGGGCTCTACAATGAGCAGTTCTTC. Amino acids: CASSPMAGQGLYNEQFF.

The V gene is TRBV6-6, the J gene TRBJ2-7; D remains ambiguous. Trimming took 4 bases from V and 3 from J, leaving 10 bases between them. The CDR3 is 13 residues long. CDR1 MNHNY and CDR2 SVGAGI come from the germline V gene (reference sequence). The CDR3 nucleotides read TGTGCCAGCAGTTGGGGTTTTGACTACGAGCAGTACTTC. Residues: CASSWGFDYEQYF.

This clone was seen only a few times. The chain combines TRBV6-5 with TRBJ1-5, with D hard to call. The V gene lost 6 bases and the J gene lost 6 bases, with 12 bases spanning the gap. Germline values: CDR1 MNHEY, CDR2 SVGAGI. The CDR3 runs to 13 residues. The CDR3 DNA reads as TGTGCCAGCAGCGCACGGGAACTTCAGCCCCAGCATTTT. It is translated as CASSARELQPQHF.

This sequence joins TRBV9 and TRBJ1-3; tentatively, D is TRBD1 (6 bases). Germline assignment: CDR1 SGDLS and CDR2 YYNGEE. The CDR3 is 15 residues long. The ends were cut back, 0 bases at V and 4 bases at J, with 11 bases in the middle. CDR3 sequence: CASSVEGGIGNTIYF. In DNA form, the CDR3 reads TGTGCCAGCAGCGTAGAGGGGGGAATCGGAAACACCATATATTTT.

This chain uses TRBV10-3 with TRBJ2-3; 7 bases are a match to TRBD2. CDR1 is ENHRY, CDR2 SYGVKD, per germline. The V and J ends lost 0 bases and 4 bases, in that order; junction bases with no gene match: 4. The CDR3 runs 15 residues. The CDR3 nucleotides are TGTGCCATCAGTGAGTCGGGGACTAAACCAGATACGCAGTATTTT. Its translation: CAISESGTKPDTQYF.

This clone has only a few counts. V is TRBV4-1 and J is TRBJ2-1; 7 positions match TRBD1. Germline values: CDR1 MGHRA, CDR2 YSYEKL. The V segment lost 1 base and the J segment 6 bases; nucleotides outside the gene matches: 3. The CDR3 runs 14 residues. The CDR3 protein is CASSQVAGGNEQFF. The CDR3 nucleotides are TGCGCCAGCAGCCAAGTGGCAGGGGGCAATGAGCAGTTCTTC.

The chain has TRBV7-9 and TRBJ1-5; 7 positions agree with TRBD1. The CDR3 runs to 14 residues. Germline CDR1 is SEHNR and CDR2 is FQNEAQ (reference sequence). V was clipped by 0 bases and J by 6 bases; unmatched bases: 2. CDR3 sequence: CASSLAAGGQPQHF. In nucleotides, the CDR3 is TGTGCCAGCAGCTTAGCGGCAGGGGGTCAGCCCCAGCATTTT.

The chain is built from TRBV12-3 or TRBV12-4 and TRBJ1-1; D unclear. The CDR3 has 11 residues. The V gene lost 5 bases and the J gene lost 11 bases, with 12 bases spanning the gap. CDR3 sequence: CASSEVLRAFF. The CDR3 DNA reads TGTGCCAGCAGTGAGGTCCTCCGGGCTTTCTTT.

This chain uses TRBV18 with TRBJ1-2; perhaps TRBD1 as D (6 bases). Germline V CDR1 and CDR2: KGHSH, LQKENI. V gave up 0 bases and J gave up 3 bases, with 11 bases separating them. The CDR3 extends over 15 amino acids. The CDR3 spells CASSPPRRGDYGYTF. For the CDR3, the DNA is TGTGCCAGCTCACCACCGCGGAGGGGGGACTATGGCTACACCTTC.

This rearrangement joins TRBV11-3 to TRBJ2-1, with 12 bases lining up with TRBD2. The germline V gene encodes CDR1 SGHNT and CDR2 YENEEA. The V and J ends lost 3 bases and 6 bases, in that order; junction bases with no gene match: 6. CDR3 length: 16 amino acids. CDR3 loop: CASSLGLAGGTNEQFF. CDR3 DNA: TGTGCCAGCAGCTTGGGGCTAGCGGGGGGGACCAATGAGCAGTTCTTC.

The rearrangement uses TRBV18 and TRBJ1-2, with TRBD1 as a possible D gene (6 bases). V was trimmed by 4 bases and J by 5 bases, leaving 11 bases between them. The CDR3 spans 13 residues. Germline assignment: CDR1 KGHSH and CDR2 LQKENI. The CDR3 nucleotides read TGTGCCAGCTCACTCGGCCAGGGGTATGGCTACACCTTC. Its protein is CASSLGQGYGYTF. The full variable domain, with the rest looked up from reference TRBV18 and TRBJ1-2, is NAGVMQNPRHLVRRRGQEARLRCSPMKGHSHVYWYRQLPEEGLKFMVYLQKENIIDESGMPKERFSAEFPKEGPSILRIQQVVRGDSAAYFCASSLGQGYGYTFGSGTRLTVV.

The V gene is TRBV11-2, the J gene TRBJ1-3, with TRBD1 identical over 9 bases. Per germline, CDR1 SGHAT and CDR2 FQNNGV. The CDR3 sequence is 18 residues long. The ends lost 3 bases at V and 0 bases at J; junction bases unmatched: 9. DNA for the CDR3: TGTGCCAGCAGCTTCTTCCCCGTGACAGGGGGCTCTGGAAACACCATATATTTT. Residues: CASSFFPVTGGSGNTIYF. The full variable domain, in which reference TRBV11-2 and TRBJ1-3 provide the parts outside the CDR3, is EAGVAQSPRYKIIEKRQSVAFWCNPISGHATLYWYQQILGQGPKLLIQFQNNGVVDDSQLPKDRFSAERLKGVDSTLKIQPAKLEDSAVYLCASSFFPVTGGSGNTIYFGEGSWLTVV.

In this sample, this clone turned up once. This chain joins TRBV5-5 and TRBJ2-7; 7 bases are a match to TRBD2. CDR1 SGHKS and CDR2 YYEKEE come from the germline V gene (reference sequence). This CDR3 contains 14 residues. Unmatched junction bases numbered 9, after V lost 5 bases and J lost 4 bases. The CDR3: CASRYSSGGYEQYF. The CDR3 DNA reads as TGTGCCAGCAGGTACAGTTCCGGGGGGTACGAGCAGTACTTC.

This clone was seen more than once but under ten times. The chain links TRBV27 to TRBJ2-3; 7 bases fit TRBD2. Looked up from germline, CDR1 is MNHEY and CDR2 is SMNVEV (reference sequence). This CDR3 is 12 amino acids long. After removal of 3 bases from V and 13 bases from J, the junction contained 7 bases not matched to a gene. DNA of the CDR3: TGTGCCAGCAGTTTTTATCCCCGGGAGGAGTATTTT. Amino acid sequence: CASSFYPREEYF.

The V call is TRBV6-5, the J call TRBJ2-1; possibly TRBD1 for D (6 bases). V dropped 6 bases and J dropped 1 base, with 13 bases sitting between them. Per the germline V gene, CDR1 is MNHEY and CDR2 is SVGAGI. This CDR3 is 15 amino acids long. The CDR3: CASSRRQESYNEQFF. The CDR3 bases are TGTGCCAGCAGCCGAAGACAGGAGTCCTACAATGAGCAGTTCTTC.

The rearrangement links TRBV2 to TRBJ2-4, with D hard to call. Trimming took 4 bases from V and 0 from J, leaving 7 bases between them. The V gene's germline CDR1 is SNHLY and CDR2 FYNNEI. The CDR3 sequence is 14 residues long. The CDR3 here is CASSVGVAKNIQYF. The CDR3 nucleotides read TGTGCCAGCAGTGTAGGTGTAGCCAAAAACATTCAGTACTTC.

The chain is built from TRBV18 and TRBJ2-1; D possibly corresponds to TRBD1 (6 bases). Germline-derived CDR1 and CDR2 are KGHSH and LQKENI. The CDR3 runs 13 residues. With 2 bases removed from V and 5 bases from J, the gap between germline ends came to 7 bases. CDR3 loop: CASSPGTHNEQFF. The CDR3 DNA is TGTGCCAGCTCACCAGGGACACACAATGAGCAGTTCTTC.

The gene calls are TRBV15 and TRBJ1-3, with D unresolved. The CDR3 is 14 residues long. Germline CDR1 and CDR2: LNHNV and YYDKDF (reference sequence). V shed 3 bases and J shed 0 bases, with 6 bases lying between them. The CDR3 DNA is TGTGCCACCAGCAGTGGAAACTCTGGAAACACCATATATTTT. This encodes CATSSGNSGNTIYF.

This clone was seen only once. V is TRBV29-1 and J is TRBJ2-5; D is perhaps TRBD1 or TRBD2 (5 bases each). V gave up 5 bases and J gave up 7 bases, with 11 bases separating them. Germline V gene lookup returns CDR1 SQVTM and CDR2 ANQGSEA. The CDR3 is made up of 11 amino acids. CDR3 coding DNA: TGCAGCGTTCGGGGCAGTGGGACCCAGTACTTC. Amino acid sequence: CSVRGSGTQYF.

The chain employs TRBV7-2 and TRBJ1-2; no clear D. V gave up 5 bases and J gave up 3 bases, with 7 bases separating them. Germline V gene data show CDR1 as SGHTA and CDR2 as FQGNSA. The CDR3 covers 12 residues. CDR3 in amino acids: CASSPMDYGYTF. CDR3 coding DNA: TGTGCCAGCAGCCCTATGGACTATGGCTACACCTTC.

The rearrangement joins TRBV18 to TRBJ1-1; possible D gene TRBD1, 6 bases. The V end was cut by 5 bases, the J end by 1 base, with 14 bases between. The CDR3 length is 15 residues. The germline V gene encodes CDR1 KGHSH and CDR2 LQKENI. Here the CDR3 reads CASSVGGQGNTEAFF. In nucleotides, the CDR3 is TGTGCCAGCTCAGTGGGGGGGCAAGGGAACACTGAAGCTTTCTTT. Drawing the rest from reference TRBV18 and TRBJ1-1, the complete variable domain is NAGVMQNPRHLVRRRGQEARLRCSPMKGHSHVYWYRQLPEEGLKFMVYLQKENIIDESGMPKERFSAEFPKEGPSILRIQQVVRGDSAAYFCASSVGGQGNTEAFFGQGTRLTVV.